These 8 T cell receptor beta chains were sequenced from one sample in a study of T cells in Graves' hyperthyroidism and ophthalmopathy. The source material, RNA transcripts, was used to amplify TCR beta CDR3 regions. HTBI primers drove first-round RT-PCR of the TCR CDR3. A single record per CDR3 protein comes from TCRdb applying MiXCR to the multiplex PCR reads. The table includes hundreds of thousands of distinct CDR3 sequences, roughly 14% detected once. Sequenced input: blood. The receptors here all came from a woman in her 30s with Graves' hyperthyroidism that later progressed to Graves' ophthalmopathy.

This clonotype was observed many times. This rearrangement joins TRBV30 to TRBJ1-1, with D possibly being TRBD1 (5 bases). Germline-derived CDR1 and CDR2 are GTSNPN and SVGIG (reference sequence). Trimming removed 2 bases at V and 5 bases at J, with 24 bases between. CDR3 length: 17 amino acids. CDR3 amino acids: CAWSLGQINYKGTEAFF. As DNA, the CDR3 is TGTGCCTGGAGTTTAGGGCAGATAAACTATAAGGGGACTGAAGCTTTCTTT.

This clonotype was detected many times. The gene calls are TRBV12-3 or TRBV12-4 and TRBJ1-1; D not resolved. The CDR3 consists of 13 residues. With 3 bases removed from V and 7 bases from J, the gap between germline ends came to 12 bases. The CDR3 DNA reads TGTGCCAGCAGTTTCGGAGGGTCGCGTGAAGCTTTCTTT. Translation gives CASSFGGSREAFF.

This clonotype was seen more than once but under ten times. The CDR3 is CASSPIIYGELFF. CDR3 bases: TGTGCCAGCAGCCCCATCATTTACGGGGAGCTGTTTTTT. The rearrangement joins TRBV9 to TRBJ2-2, with no clear D. The CDR3 runs to 13 residues. The germline CDR1 and CDR2 sequences are SGDLS and YYNGEE. V lost 4 bases to trimming and J lost 7 bases, with 11 bases between them.

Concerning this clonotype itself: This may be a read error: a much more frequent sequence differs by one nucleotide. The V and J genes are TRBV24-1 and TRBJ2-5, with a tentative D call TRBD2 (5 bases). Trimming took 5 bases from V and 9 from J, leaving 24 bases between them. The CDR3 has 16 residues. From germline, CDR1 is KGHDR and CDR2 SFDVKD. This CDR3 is CATSAPTGPRQEAQYF. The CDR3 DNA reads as TGTGCCACCAGTGCCCCCACCGGACCGAGGCAGGAGGCCCAGTACTTC.

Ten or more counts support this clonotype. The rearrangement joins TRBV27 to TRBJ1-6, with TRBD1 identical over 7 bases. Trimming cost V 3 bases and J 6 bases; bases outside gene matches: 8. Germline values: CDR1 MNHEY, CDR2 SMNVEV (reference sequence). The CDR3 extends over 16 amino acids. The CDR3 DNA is TGTGCCAGCAGTTTGTACCGGGACAGCCTTAATTCACCCCTCCACTTT. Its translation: CASSLYRDSLNSPLHF.

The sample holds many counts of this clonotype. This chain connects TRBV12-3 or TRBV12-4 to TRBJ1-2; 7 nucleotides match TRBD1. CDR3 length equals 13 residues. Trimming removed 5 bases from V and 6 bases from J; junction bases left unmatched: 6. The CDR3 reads CASSIRDSHGYTF. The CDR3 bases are TGTGCCAGCAGTATCCGGGACAGCCATGGCTACACCTTC.

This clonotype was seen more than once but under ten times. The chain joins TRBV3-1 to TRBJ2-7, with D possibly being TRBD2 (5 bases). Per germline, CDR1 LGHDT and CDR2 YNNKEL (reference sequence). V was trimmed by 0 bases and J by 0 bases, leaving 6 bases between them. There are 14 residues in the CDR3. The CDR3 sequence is CASSQDGSSYEQYF. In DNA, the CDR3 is TGTGCCAGCAGCCAAGATGGGAGCTCCTACGAGCAGTACTTC.

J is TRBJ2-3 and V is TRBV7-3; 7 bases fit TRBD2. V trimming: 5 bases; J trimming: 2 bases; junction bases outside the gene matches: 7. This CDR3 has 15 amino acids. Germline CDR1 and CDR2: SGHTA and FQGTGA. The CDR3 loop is CASSPVAGYTDTQYF. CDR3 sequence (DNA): TGTGCCAGCAGCCCCGTAGCGGGTTACACAGATACGCAGTATTTT.